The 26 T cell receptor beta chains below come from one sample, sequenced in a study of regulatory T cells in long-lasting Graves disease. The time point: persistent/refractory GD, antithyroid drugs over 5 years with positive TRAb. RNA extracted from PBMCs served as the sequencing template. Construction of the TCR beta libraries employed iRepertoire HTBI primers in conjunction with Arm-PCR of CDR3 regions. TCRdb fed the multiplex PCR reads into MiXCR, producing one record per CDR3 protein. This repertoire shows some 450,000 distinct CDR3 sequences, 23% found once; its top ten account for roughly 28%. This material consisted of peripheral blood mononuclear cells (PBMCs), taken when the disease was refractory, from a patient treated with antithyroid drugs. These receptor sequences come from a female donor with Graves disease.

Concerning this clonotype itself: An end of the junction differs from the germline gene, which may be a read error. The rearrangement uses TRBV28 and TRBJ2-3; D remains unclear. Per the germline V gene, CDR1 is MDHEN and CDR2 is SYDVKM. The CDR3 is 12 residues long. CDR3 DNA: TGTGCCAGCAAAGAGAGCACGGATACGCAGTATTTT. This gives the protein CASKESTDTQYF.

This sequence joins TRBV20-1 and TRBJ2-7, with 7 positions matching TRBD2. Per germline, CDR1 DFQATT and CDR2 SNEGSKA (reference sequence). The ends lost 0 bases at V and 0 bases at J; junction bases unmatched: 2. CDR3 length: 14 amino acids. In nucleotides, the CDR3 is TGCAGTGCTAGAGACCGGGACTACTCCTACGAGCAGTACTTC. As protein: CSARDRDYSYEQYF.

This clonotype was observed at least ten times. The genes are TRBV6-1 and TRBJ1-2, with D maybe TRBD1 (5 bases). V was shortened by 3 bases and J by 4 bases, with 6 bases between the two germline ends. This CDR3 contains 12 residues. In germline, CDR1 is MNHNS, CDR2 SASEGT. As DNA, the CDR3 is TGTGCCAGCAGTGATGGGGGCTATGGCTACACCTTC. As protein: CASSDGGYGYTF.

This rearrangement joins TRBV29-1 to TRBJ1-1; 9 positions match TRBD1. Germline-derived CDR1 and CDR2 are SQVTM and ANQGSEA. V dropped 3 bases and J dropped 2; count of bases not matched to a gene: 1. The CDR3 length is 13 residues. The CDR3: CSVETGGNTEAFF. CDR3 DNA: TGCAGCGTTGAGACAGGGGGAAACACTGAAGCTTTCTTT.

The CDR3 protein is CSASTDTEAFF. The CDR3 coding sequence is TGCAGTGCTAGTACCGACACTGAAGCTTTCTTT. V usage is TRBV20-1 and J usage is TRBJ1-1; D remains ambiguous. V lost 3 bases and J 3 bases, leaving 5 bases between the germline ends. The CDR3 covers 11 residues. Germline V gene lookup returns CDR1 DFQATT and CDR2 SNEGSKA (reference sequence).

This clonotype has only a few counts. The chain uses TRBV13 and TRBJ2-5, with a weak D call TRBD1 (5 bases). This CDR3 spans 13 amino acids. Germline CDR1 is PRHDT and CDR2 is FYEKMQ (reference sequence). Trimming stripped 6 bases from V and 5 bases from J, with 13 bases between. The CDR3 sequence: CASRAGFGETQYF. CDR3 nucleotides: TGTGCCAGCAGGGCAGGGTTTGGGGAGACCCAGTACTTC.

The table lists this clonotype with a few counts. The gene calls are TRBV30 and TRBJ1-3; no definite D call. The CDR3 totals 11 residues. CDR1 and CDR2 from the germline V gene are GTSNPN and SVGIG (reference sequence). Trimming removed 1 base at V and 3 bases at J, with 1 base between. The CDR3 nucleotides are TGTGCCTGGAGTGGTGGAAACACCATATATTTT. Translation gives CAWSGGNTIYF.

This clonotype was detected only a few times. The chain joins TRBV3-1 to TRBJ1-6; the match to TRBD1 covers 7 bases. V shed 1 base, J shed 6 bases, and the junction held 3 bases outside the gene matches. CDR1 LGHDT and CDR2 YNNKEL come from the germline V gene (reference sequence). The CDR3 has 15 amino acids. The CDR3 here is CASSQGAGGNSPLHF. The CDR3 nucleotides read TGTGCCAGCAGCCAAGGGGCAGGGGGTAATTCACCCCTCCACTTT. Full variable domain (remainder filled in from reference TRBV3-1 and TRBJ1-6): DTAVSQTPKYLVTQMGNDKSIKCEQNLGHDTMYWYKQDSKKFLKIMFSYNNKELIINETVPNRFSPKSPDKAHLNLHINSLELGDSAVYFCASSQGAGGNSPLHFGNGTRLTVT.

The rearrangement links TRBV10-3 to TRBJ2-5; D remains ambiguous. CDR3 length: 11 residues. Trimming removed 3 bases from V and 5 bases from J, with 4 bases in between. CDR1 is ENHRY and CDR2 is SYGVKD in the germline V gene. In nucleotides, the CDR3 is TGTGCCATCAGTGACGTTGAGACCCAGTACTTC. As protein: CAISDVETQYF.

CDR3 amino acids: CASSTTGTGEQYF. In DNA, the CDR3 is TGTGCCAGCTCCACGACCGGGACCGGCGAGCAGTACTTC. The chain has TRBV18 and TRBJ2-7; the D call may be TRBD1 or TRBD2 (5 bases each). Germline CDR1 and CDR2: KGHSH and LQKENI. This CDR3 spans 13 amino acids. Trimming shortened V by 6 bases and J by 6 bases, and 15 bases separated the two germline ends.

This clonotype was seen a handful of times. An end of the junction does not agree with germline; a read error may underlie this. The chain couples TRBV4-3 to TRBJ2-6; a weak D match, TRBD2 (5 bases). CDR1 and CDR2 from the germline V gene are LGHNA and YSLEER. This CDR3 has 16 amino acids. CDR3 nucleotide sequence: TGTGCCAGCAGCTCCTTCTCCGGGGCTGGGGCCAACGTCCTGACTTTC. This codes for CASSSFSGAGANVLTF.

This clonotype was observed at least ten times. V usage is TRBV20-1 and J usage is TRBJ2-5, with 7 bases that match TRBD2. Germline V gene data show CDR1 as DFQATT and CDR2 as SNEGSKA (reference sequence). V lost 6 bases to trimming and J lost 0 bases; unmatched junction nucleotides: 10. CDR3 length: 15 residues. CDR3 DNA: TGCAGTGCAACAACCGGGACTACGTACCAAGAGACCCAGTACTTC. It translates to CSATTGTTYQETQYF.

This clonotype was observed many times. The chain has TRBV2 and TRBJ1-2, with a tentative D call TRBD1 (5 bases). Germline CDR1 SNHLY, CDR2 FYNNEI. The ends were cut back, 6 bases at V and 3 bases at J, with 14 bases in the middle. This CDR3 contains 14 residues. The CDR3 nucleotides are TGTGCCAGCAGAGGCCTGCAGGGAGACTATGGCTACACCTTC. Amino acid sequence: CASRGLQGDYGYTF. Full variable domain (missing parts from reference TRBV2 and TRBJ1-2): EPEVTQTPSHQVTQMGQEVILRCVPISNHLYFYWYRQILGQKVEFLVSFYNNEISEKSEIFDDQFSVERPDGSNFTLKIRSTKLEDSAMYFCASRGLQGDYGYTFGSGTRLTVV.

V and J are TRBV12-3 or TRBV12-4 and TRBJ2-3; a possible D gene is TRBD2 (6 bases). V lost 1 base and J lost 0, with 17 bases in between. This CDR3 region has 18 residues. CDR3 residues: CASSLVGFGTSSTDTQYF. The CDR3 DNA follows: TGTGCCAGCAGTTTAGTTGGGTTCGGGACTTCTAGCACAGATACGCAGTATTTT.

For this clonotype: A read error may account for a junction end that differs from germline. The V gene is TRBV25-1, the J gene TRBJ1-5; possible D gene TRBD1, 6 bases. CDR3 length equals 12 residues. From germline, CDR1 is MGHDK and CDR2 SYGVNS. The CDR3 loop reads CASGDRNQPQHF. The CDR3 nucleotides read TGTGCCAGCGGTGACAGGAATCAGCCCCAGCATTTT.

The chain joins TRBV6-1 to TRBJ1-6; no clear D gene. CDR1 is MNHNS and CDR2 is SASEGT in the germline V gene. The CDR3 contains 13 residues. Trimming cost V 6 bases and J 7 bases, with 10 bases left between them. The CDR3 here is CASSRLQNSPLHF. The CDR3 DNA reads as TGTGCCAGCAGCCGATTACAAAATTCACCCCTCCACTTT.

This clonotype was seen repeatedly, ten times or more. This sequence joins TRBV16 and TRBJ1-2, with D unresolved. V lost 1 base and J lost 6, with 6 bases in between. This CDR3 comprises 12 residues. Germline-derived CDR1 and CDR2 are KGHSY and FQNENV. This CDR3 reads CASSQYQDGYTF. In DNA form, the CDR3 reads TGTGCCAGCAGCCAATATCAGGATGGCTACACCTTC.

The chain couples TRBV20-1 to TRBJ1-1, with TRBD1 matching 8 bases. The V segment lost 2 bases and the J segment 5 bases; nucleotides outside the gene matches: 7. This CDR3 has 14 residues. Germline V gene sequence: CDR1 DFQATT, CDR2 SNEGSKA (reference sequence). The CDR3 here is CSARRTGWWTEAFF. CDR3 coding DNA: TGCAGTGCTAGAAGGACAGGGTGGTGGACTGAAGCTTTCTTT.

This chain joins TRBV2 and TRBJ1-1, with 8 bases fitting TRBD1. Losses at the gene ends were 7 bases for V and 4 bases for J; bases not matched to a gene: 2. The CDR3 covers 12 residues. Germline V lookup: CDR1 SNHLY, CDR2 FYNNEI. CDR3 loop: CASNTGGTEAFF. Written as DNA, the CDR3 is TGTGCCAGCAACACAGGGGGCACTGAAGCTTTCTTT.

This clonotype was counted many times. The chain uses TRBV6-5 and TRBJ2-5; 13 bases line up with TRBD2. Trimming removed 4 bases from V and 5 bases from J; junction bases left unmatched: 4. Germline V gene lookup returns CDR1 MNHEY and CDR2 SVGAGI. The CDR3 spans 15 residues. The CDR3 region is CASSLLAGGPETQYF. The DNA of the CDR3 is TGTGCCAGCAGTTTACTAGCGGGAGGGCCCGAGACCCAGTACTTC.

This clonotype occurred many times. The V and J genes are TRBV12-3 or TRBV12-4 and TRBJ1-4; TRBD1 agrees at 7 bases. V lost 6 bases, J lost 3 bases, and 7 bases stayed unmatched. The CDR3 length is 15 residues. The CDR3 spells CASSLTTGANEKLFF. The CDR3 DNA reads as TGTGCCAGCAGCCTCACAACAGGGGCTAATGAAAAACTGTTTTTT.

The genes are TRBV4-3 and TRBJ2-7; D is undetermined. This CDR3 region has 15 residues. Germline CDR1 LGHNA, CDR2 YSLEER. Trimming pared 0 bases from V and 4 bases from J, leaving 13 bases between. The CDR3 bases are TGCGCCAGCAGCCAAGATGCCGGCAGGCGATACGAGCAGTACTTC. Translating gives CASSQDAGRRYEQYF.

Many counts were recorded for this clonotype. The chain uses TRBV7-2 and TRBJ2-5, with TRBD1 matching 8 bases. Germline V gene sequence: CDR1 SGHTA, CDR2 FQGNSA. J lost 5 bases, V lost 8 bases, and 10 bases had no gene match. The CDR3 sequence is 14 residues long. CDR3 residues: CASSPGQGRETQYF. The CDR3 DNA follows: TGTGCCAGCTCACCAGGACAGGGACGGGAGACCCAGTACTTC.

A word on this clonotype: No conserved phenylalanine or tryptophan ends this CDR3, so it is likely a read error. The CDR3 DNA is TGCGCCAGCAGCATGAACACAGATACGCAGTATTCT. This encodes CASSMNTDTQYS. The rearrangement links TRBV5-1 to TRBJ2-3; D is unresolved. Deletions cut 4 bases from V and 2 bases from J, with 5 bases between. Germline lookup yields CDR1 SGHRS and CDR2 YFSETQ. This CDR3 contains 12 residues.

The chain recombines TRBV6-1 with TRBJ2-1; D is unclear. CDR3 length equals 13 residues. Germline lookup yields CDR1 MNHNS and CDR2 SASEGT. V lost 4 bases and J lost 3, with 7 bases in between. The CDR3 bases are TGTGCCAGCAGTGTCACTGTCTACAATGAGCAGTTCTTC. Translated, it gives CASSVTVYNEQFF.

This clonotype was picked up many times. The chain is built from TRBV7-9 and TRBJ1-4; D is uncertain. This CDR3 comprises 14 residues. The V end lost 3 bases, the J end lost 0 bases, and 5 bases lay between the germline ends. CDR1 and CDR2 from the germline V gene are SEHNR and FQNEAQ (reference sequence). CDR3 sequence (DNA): TGTGCCAGCAGCTTTTGGACAACTAATGAAAAACTGTTTTTT. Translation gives CASSFWTTNEKLFF.